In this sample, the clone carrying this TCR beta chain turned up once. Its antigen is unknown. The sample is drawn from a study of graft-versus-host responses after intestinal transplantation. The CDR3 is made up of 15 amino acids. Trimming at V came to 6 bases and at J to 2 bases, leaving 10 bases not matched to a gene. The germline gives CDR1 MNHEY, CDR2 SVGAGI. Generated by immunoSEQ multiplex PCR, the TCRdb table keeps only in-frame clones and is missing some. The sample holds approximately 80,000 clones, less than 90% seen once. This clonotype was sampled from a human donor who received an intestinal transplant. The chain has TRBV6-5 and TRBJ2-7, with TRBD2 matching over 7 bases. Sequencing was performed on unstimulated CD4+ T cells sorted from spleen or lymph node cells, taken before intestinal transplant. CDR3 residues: CASSIDGGSTYEQYF. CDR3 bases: TGTGCCAGCAGCATCGACGGGGGGTCGACCTACGAGCAGTACTTC.